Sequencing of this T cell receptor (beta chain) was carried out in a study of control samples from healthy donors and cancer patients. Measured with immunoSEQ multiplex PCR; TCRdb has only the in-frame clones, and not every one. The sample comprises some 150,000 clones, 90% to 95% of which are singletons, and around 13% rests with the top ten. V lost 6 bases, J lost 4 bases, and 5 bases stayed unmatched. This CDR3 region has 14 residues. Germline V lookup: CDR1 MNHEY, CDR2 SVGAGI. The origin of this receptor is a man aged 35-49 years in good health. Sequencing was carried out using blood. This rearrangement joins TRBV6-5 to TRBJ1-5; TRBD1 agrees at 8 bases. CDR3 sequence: CASSGTGLNQPQHF. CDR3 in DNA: TGTGCCAGCAGCGGGACAGGACTTAATCAGCCCCAGCATTTT.